A selection of T cell receptor beta chains follows, all from one sample in a study of T cells after posttransplantation cyclophosphamide. TCRdb's table, derived via immunoSEQ multiplex PCR, lists solely in-frame clones and lacks some. This sample carries tens of thousands of clones and no singletons, and approximately 1.5% goes to the top ten. The sequencing input was PBMCs. The receptor source for this set is a man aged 50 to 59 in good health, CMV-negative, and a related stem cell transplant donor. Each CDR3 is given with its conserved first and last residue. A D gene is named only where the DNA matches it firmly. Some rows have no size entry. The others give once, few or many, or a class for an expanded clone.

-	TRBV7-3	15	many	TRBJ1-6	TGTGCCAGCAGCGACTCTCCGGGTCTTAATTCACCCCTCCACTTT	CASSDSPGLNSPLHF
-	TRBV5-1	13	many	TRBJ2-2	TGCGCCAGCAGCCCAACAGCCACCGGGGAGCTGTTTTTT	CASSPTATGELFF
TRBD1	TRBV6-5	15	many	TRBJ1-2	TGTGCCAGCAGTTACTCGAATGACAGGGCCTATGGCTACACCTTC	CASSYSNDRAYGYTF
TRBD2	TRBV5-1	17	many	TRBJ2-1	TGCGCCAGCAGCCTGGGGACTAGCGGGGGACTCTACAATGAGCAGTTCTTC	CASSLGTSGGLYNEQFF
-	TRBV10-3	11	many	TRBJ2-7	TGTGCCATCAGTGACCTCCACGAGCAGTACTTC	CAISDLHEQYF
-	TRBV10-3	17	many	TRBJ1-3	TGTGCCATCACTCCTCATTCGGACTCAGGCTCTGGAAACACCATATATTTT	CAITPHSDSGSGNTIYF
-	TRBV13	16	many	TRBJ1-3	TGTGCCAGCAGCTTGACAGAGCATTTCTCTGGAAACACCATATATTTT	CASSLTEHFSGNTIYF
TRBD2	TRBV19	16	many	TRBJ2-1	TGTGCCAGTAGTATAGTATTTTCGGGAGGGGAGAATGAGCAGTTCTTC	CASSIVFSGGENEQFF
TRBD2	TRBV7-3	15	many	TRBJ2-5	TGTGCCAGCAGCTTCCACGTTGGGAGGGAAGAGACCCAGTACTTC	CASSFHVGREETQYF
TRBD2	TRBV19	16	many	TRBJ2-1	TGTGCCAGTAGTATAGGTTGGCGGGGGGGCCGAAATGAGCAGTTCTTC	CASSIGWRGGRNEQFF
TRBD1	TRBV18	17	few	TRBJ2-2	TGTGCCAGCTCACCCCCGACGGGACAGGGAAACACCGGGGAGCTGTTTTTT	CASSPPTGQGNTGELFF
TRBD1	TRBV6-1	15	-	TRBJ2-7	TGTGCCAGCAGTACCGAAGTGACAGGGTCCCACGAGCAGTACTTC	CASSTEVTGSHEQYF
-	TRBV4-1	16	-	TRBJ2-5	TGCGCCAGCAGCCTTTCCGGGACACCCAACCAAGGGACCCAGTACTTC	CASSLSGTPNQGTQYF
TRBD2	TRBV14	16	many	TRBJ2-7	TGTGCCAGCAGTCCGGGACTAGCGGACAGCTCCTACGAGCAGTACTTC	CASSPGLADSSYEQYF
TRBD1	TRBV7-9	14	many	TRBJ1-2	TGTGCCAGCAGTGGACAGCTACAGGGGTATGGCTACACCTTC	CASSGQLQGYGYTF
TRBD2	TRBV27	17	many	TRBJ2-7	TGTGCCAGCAGTTTAAGGCTAGCGGGGGCCTACTCCTACGAGCAGTACTTC	CASSLRLAGAYSYEQYF
TRBD2	TRBV15	14	many	TRBJ2-1	TGTGCCACCAGTAGTAGCGGGAGGGCCAGTGAGCAGTTCTTC	CATSSSGRASEQFF
-	TRBV6-1	13	few	TRBJ1-6	TGTGCCAGCAGTTATACAGCCCAAGTCCCCCTCCACTTT	CASSYTAQVPLHF
TRBD1	TRBV7-6	15	many	TRBJ2-5	TGTGCCAGCAGCTTAGTACAGGGGGCACCGGAGACCCAGTACTTC	CASSLVQGAPETQYF
TRBD2	TRBV9	14	many	TRBJ2-1	TGTGCCAGCAGCGCCGGGGGGGCACACAATGAGCAGTTCTTC	CASSAGGAHNEQFF
TRBD2	TRBV9	16	many	TRBJ2-3	TGTGCCAGCAGCGCAACCGGGACTAGCGGGAGAGATACGCAGTATTTT	CASSATGTSGRDTQYF
-	TRBV7-9	16	many	TRBJ2-7	TGTGCCAGCAGCTTAGATTCTGGCAGGGTCCCCTACGAGCAGTACTTC	CASSLDSGRVPYEQYF
TRBD2	TRBV27	14	many	TRBJ2-1	TGTGCCAGCAGTTCTAGCGGGAGTCGCAATGAGCAGTTCTTC	CASSSSGSRNEQFF
-	TRBV23-1	18	few	TRBJ1-4	TGCGCCAGCAGTCAATCGGGCCCGCGGAGGGATGTGGCTGAAAAACTGTTTTTT	CASSQSGPRRDVAEKLFF
TRBD1	TRBV19	13	many	TRBJ1-4	TGTGCCAGCGACGACAGGGGTGGGGAAAAACTGTTTTTT	CASDDRGGEKLFF
TRBD1	TRBV19	15	many	TRBJ2-7	TGTGCCAGTAGTACCACCCGACAGGGCGCCTACGAGCAGTACTTC	CASSTTRQGAYEQYF
TRBD2	TRBV9	17	many	TRBJ2-1	TGTGCCAGCAGCGTAGATAGCGGGAGATTGCTGGGGAATGAGCAGTTCTTC	CASSVDSGRLLGNEQFF
TRBD2	TRBV7-6	15	many	TRBJ2-3	TGTGCCAGCACCATAGCGGGCTCTAGCACAGATACGCAGTATTTT	CASTIAGSSTDTQYF
TRBD2	TRBV7-9	13	many	TRBJ2-3	TGTGCCAGCACTAGCGGGGGCGGTGATACGCAGTATTTT	CASTSGGGDTQYF
-	TRBV9	16	many	TRBJ1-3	TGTGCCAGCAGCACGAGCCAGGGTTGGACTGGAAACACCATATATTTT	CASSTSQGWTGNTIYF
-	TRBV5-1	13	many	TRBJ1-2	TGCGCCAGCAGCCCCCCAGGGTCTAGGGGCTACACCTTC	CASSPPGSRGYTF
TRBD1	TRBV29-1	12	many	TRBJ2-5	TGCAGCGCATCGGACAGGGTGGAGACCCAGTACTTC	CSASDRVETQYF
TRBD1	TRBV7-3	17	many	TRBJ2-2	TGTGCCAGCAGCACCTCCGGGACAGGGGGCGCCCCCGGGGAGCTGTTTTTT	CASSTSGTGGAPGELFF
TRBD2	TRBV5-4	17	many	TRBJ2-3	TGTGCCAGCAGCTCGGGACTAGCGGGGGAGGACACAGATACGCAGTATTTT	CASSSGLAGEDTDTQYF
TRBD2	TRBV14	16	many	TRBJ2-3	TGTGCCAGCAGCTCCCGGACTAGCGGGAGCACAGATACGCAGTATTTT	CASSSRTSGSTDTQYF
-	TRBV28	16	many	TRBJ2-2	TGTGCCAGCAGTTTAGGCAGGGAAGGTAACACCGGGGAGCTGTTTTTT	CASSLGREGNTGELFF
-	TRBV12-5	16	many	TRBJ2-7	TGTGCTAGTGGTTCCCGCCTAGGCAGGGAAGGATTCGAGCAGTACTTC	CASGSRLGREGFEQYF
TRBD2	TRBV4-2	17	many	TRBJ2-3	TGTGCCAGCAGCCAAGATGTGGCGGGGGGGCAAGGAGATACGCAGTATTTT	CASSQDVAGGQGDTQYF
TRBD2	TRBV4-1	20	many	TRBJ2-7	TGCGCCAGCAGCCAAGATAGCTTCGGTAGCGGGAGGAGGAGCTCCTACGAGCAGTACTTC	CASSQDSFGSGRRSSYEQYF
TRBD1	TRBV5-4	15	few	TRBJ2-7	TGTGCCAGCAGCTTGGGACAGGGGGCAGGCTACGAGCAGTACTTC	CASSLGQGAGYEQYF
-	TRBV14	15	many	TRBJ2-7	TGTGCCAGCAGCCAAGACACAGGGAGTGGCTACGAGCAGTACTTC	CASSQDTGSGYEQYF
TRBD1	TRBV18	13	many	TRBJ2-7	TGTGCCAGCTCACCAGGACAGGGGCAAGAGCAGTACTTC	CASSPGQGQEQYF
TRBD1	TRBV5-1	14	many	TRBJ2-7	TGCGCCAGCAGCTTTAACAGGGGCAACTACGAGCAGTACTTC	CASSFNRGNYEQYF
TRBD1	TRBV7-2	15	many	TRBJ2-7	TGTGCCAGCAGCCACGAGCCGGGACAGGGACGCGAGCAGTACTTC	CASSHEPGQGREQYF
-	TRBV18	14	many	TRBJ1-6	TGTGCCAGCTCCCTGAGCTCCTATAATTCACCCCTCCACTTT	CASSLSSYNSPLHF
TRBD1	TRBV5-1	14	many	TRBJ1-2	TGCGCCAGCAGCAGCGGACAGGGGAACTATGGCTACACCTTC	CASSSGQGNYGYTF
-	TRBV5-1	15	many	TRBJ2-5	TGCGCCAGCAGCCCGCGACAGGATTATAAGGAGACCCAGTACTTC	CASSPRQDYKETQYF
-	TRBV2	18	many	TRBJ2-2	TGTGCCAGCAGTGTTACCAAGGTGTGGGGGCCTAACACCGGGGAGCTGTTTTTT	CASSVTKVWGPNTGELFF
TRBD1	TRBV9	15	many	TRBJ1-6	TGTGCCAGCAGCACAAGGACAGGGGCTAATTCACCCCTCCACTTT	CASSTRTGANSPLHF
TRBD1	TRBV2	15	many	TRBJ1-2	TGTGCCAGCAGTGATGACAGGGACCTTTATGGTGGCTACACCTTC	CASSDDRDLYGGYTF
TRBD1	TRBV28	13	many	TRBJ1-2	TGTGCCAGCAGGAGCGGACAGGGGAATGGCTACACCTTC	CASRSGQGNGYTF